This T cell receptor (beta chain) is drawn from a study of Ad26.COV2.S vaccination and SARS-CoV-2 variants (dated by TCRdb to the early 2020s). About the full investigation: Vaccine-arm donors were drawn from COV1001, a multicentre, randomized, double-blind, placebo-controlled phase I-IIa trial of Ad26.COV2.S in healthy adults. A total of 32 samples were included in the TCR-sequenced set, comprising about 20 Ad26.COV2.S vaccine recipients, 5 placebo recipients and 8 SARS-CoV-2 convalescent individuals. Throughout the experiments and outcome assessment, investigators stayed blinded to trial group allocation. Sequencing of the TCRbeta repertoire served to evaluate the specificity and breadth of SARS-CoV-2-reactive T cell receptors following Ad26.COV2.S vaccination. Trial participants were randomized into five groups of five: low-dose or high-dose Ad26.COV2.S given once or twice, or placebo on both occasions. Ad26.COV2.S was given intramuscularly at 5x10^10 or 1x10^11 viral particles, as a single shot or as two shots 56 days apart. What the research found in general, with its limitations: The study lacked the statistical power to compare responses across vaccine doses or regimens. The authors noted that total T cell responses may have been underestimated by the TCR breadth and depth analyses. Non-spike TCR breadth was comparable between vaccine and placebo recipients, consistent with the vaccine containing only spike. After vaccination, spike-specific CD8+ and CD4+ T cell responses were reported to show substantial breadth. Spike-specific TCR breadth was higher in Ad26.COV2.S recipients than in placebo recipients (P = 0.0014).

To note about this clone: What antigen it recognizes has not been identified. No much larger clonotype is one base removed from it; base qualities were not supplied.

The treatment or condition label of this sample denotes: some 20 received Ad26.COV2.S at low or high dose, single or two shots; roughly five received placebo; per-sample allocation not given. For vaccine and placebo recipients, repertoires were sequenced using samples collected on day 63 after the first injection. In Cohort 1b, 25 to 30 adults aged 18-55 years were enrolled at a single site in Boston, USA, between 29 July and 7 August 2020. Ad26.COV2.S was a replication-incompetent adenovirus type 26 vector expressing a prefusion-stabilized SARS-CoV-2 spike protein from the original Wuhan strain. The immunoSEQ Assay was used to sequence TCRbeta CDR3 regions. After extraction, genomic DNA underwent amplification by bias-controlled multiplex PCR, followed by high-throughput sequencing. In the paper's pipeline: To quantify the absolute abundance of every unique TCRbeta CDR3 region, sequences were collapsed and filtered. T cell fraction was estimated by normalization of TCRbeta template counts to usable DNA, with usable DNA being measured through amplification of reference genes present in all nucleated cells. Repertoire TCRs were annotated as SARS-CoV-2-specific when V gene, CDR3 amino acid sequence and J gene were exactly matched to a known reactive TCR set. The reference SARS-CoV-2 TCR set was obtained from MIRA and was filtered for enrichment in COVID-19-positive ImmuneCODE repertoires, whereby public or cross-reactive TCRs were removed. Based on the MIRA antigens, annotated TCRs were further analysed at the level of specific ORF or position within ORF. Depth was the summed frequency of annotated unique rearrangements, while breadth was defined as annotated unique rearrangements over total unique productive rearrangements. Two-sided Wilcoxon rank-sum tests were applied when comparing TCR breadth between groups. In TCRdb, the immuneACCESS table is reduced to in-frame sequences with V and J assigned. These tables do not hold every clone; where another copy was compared, an unresolved V gene accounts for under half, and the others remain unexplained. That table furnishes V, J and clone size, whereas the DNA furnished D and trimming. For this sample there are approximately 420,000 clones; around 85% appear just once. More than 3% of the sample is taken by the ten largest.

CDR3 length: 15 amino acids, cysteine to phenylalanine. Only CDR3 DNA is held: 45 bases, read in frame from base 1. Trimming takes 6 bases from V and 4 bases from J, and the germline ends sit 18 bases apart. The germline V gene (reference sequence) supplies CDR1 LGHDT and CDR2 YNNKEL. The source is a person between 18 and 60 years old who received the Ad26.COV2.S COVID-19 vaccine or a placebo. Rearrangement joined TRBV3-1 (or the pseudogene TRBV3-2) to TRBJ1-2, and TRBD1 may be the D gene, going by 6 matching bases. Sequenced here: peripheral blood, sampled in a trial of Ad26.COV2.S vaccine versus placebo. At the DNA level, the sequence is TGTGCCAGCAGTTCAAAACAGGGCGGGATCTATGGCTACACCTTC. The encoded protein is CASSSKQGGIYGYTF.